This entry features one T cell receptor (beta chain) sequence. This clonotype was seen ten or more times. Its antigen is not yet known. Base quality data are lacking; no much larger clone is found one base away. Ophthalmopathy patients had moderately to severely active disease, Clinical Activity Score of at least 3, NOSPECS grade of at least 4, and disease duration under 3 months. Patients with other autoimmune diseases, uncontrolled infections, pregnancy or lactation were excluded. Diagnosis relied on clinical symptoms, serum thyroxine, TRAb, thyroid ultrasound and orbital computed tomography. PBMCs were isolated from 10 ml of fresh peripheral blood by Ficoll-Paque density gradient centrifugation. Trizol reagent was used to extract the total RNA, and its quality was then checked on an Agilent 2100 Bioanalyzer. This sample stems from a study of Graves' ophthalmopathy and Graves' hyperthyroidism (dated by TCRdb to the late 2010s). Regarding the study in general: Peripheral blood was collected at initial diagnosis, prior to any treatment. The study used TCR beta repertoire signatures to distinguish Graves' ophthalmopathy from Graves' hyperthyroidism and to predict progression to ophthalmopathy. In total, 135 blood samples were TCR-sequenced: 43 ophthalmopathy, around 75 hyperthyroidism and some 17 hyperthyroidism-to-ophthalmopathy patients. A discovery set of 90 to 100 patients (roughly 43 ophthalmopathy, 60 or so stable hyperthyroidism) was enrolled to explore V-J signatures distinguishing ophthalmopathy from hyperthyroidism. For independent validation, a separate cohort was made up of 18 to 20 hyperthyroidism patients plus 17 patients who later progressed from hyperthyroidism to ophthalmopathy. In roughly six hyperthyroidism patients, the T-cell repertoire of thyroid tissue was compared with the T-cell repertoire of blood. Following sample collection, hyperthyroidism patients were given methimazole at a starting dose of 30 mg daily, and ophthalmopathy patients were given high-dose intravenous methylprednisolone.

For repertoire sequencing, TCR beta CDR3 regions were amplified from RNA transcripts. The first round was an RT-PCR using HTBI primers with the Qiagen OneStep RT-PCR kit, and this first round was followed by a second-round multiplex PCR, then size selection and purification. The libraries underwent paired-end sequencing with 100 bp reads on an Illumina HiSeq2000. The published analysis was carried out like this. SOAPnuke was used to process the reads, throwing out any read that had adapters, had uncalled bases, had a mean Phred below 15, or lacked an exact constant-primer or identifier match. High-quality paired reads were merged with COPE v1.2.5. Unique nucleotide sequences were defined as clonotypes and aligned to IMGT TRB V, D and J references using MiTCR v1.1. Only V-J combinations with frequency above 0.0001 were analysed, covering about 99% of repertoires. For each V-J combination, a TCR clonal expansion and chaos score was defined as the ratio of F50 clonal expansion to chaos observed in the TCRdist matrix. Features were reduced by Welch's t-statistics and random forest to over ten V-J combinations, which fed a naive Bayes classifier. Thyroid-blood repertoire similarity was quantified with the Morisita-Horn index. TCRdb reanalyzed the raw reads on its own, using fastp at Q25 for trimming and MiXCR for clone calling, and kept in-frame beta chains. Rows are combined by CDR3 protein, so each entry shows the most common genes and DNA. TCRdb assigned the V and J calls; the authors' analysis was not used. For this sample the table gives approximately 700,000 distinct CDR3 sequences, of which about two fifths were detected only once. The ten largest make up over 2.5% of the sample.

The paper as a whole reports these results and caveats: Most of the expanded thyroid clonotypes with a frequency above 0.001 were also detected in blood, and it was suggested that the thyroid immune response may be reflected by blood repertoires. In cross-validation, the 13-signature model distinguished ophthalmopathy from stable hyperthyroidism with about 87% sensitivity and around 81% specificity, and in the test set the corresponding values were roughly 80% and 76%. Sample size was not statistically predetermined, and group allocation was not concealed from the investigators. In validation, the model predicted ophthalmopathy progression with less than 71% sensitivity and approximately 78% specificity; around twelve predicted patients were CT-confirmed with GO in a median of roughly 6.8 months.

The CDR3 covers 15 residues, taking in both the cysteine and the phenylalanine. CDR3 DNA is the only sequence kept; it has 45 bases, read in frame from the first base. The germline V gene (reference sequence) gives CDR1 as LNHDA and CDR2 as SQIVND. V is shortened by 4 bases, J by 0 bases, and the region joining them spans 12 bases. The sequencing sample was made of peripheral blood. The sequence derives from an adult man with Graves' ophthalmopathy. The rearranged segments are TRBV19 and TRBJ1-1; no D gene is confidently identified. This receptor carries the CDR3 CASSRAGSMNTEAFF. Here is the DNA: TGTGCCAGTAGTAGGGCAGGTTCCATGAACACTGAAGCTTTCTTT.